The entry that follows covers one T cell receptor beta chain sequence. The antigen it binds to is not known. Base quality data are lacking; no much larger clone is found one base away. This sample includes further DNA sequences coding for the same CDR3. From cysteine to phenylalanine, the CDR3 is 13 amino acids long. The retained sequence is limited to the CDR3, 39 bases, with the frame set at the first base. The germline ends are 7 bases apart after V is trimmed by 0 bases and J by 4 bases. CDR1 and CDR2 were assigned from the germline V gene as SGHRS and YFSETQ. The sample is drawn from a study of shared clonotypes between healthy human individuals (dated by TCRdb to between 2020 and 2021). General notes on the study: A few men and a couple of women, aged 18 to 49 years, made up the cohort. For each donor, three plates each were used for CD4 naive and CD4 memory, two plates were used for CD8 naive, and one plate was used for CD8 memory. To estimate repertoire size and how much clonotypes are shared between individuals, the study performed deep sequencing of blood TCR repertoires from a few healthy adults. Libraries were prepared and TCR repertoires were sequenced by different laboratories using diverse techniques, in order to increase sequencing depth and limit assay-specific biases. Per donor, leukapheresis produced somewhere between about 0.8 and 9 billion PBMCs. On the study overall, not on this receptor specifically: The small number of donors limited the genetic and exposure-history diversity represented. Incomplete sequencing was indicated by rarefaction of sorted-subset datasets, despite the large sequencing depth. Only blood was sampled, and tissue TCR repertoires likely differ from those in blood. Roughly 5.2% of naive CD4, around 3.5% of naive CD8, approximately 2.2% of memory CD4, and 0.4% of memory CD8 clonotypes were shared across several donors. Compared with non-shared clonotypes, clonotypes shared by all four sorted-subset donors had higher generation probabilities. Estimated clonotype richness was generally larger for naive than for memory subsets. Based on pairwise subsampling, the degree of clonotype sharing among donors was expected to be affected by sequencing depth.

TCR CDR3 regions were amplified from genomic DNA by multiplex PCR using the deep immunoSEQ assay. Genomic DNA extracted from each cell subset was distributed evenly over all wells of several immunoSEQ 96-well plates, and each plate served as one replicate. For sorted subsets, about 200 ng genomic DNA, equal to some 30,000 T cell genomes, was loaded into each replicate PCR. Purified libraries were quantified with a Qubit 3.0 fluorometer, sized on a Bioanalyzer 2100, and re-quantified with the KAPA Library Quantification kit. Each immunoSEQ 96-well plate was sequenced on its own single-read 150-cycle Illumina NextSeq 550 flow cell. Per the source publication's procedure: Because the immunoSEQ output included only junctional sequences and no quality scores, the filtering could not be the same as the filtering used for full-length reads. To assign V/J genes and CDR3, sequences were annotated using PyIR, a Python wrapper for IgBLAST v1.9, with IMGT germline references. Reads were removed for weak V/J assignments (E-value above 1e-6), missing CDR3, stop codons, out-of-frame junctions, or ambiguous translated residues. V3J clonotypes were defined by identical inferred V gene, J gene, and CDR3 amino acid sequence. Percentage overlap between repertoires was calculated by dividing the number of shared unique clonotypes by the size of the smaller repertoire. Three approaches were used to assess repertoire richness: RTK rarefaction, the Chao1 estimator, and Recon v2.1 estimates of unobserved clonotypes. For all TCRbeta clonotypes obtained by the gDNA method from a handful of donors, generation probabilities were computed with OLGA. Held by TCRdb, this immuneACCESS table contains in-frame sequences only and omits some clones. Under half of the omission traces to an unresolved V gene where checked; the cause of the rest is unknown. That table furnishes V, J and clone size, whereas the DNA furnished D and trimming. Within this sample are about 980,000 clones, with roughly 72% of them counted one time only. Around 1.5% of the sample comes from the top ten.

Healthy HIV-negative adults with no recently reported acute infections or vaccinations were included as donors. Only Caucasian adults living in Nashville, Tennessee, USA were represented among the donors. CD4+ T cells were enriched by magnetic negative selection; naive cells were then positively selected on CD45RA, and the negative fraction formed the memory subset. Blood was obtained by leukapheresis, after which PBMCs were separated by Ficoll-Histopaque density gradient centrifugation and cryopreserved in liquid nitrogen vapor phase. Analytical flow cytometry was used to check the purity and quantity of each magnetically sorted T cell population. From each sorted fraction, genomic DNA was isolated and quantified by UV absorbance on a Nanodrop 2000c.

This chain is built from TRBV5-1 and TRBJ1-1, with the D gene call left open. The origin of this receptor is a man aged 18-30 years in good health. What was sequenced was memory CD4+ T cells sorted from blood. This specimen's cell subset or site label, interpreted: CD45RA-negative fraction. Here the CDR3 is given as CASSLEGSTEAFF. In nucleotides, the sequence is TGCGCCAGCAGCTTGGAAGGGTCCACTGAAGCTTTCTTT.